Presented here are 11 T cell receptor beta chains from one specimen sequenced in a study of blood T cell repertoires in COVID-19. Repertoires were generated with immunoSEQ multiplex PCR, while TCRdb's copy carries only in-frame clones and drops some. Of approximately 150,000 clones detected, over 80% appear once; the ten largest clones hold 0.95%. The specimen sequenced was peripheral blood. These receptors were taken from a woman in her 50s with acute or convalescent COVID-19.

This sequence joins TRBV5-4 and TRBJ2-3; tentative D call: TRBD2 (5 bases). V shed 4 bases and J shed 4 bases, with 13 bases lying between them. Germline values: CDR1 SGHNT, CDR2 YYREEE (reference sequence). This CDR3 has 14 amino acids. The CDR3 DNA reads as TGTGCCAGCAGCCCGGCGGGCCACGCAGATACGCAGTATTTT. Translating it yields CASSPAGHADTQYF.

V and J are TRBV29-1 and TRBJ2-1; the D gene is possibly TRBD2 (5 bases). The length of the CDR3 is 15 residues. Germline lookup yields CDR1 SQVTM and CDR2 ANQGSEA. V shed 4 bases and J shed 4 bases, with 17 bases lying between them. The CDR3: CSVAPGPSGYNEQFF. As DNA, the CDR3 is TGCAGCGTTGCCCCCGGGCCCTCGGGGTACAATGAGCAGTTCTTC.

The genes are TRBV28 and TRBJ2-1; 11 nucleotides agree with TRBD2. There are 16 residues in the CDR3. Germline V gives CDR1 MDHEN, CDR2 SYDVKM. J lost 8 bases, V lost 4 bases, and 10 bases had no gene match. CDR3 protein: CASSSLRLAGKYEQFF. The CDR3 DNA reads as TGTGCCAGCAGTTCGCTGAGACTAGCGGGGAAGTATGAGCAGTTCTTC.

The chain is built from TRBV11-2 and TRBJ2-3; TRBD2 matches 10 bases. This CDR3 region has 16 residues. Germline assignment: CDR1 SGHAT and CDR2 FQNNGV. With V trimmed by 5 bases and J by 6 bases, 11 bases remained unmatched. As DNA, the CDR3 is TGTGCCAGCAGCCGAGGGGCTAGCGGGAGACCCGATACGCAGTATTTT. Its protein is CASSRGASGRPDTQYF.

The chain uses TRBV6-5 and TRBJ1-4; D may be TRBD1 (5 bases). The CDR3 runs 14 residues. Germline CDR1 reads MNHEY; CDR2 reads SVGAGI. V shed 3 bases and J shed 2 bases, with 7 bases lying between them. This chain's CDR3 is CASSYGGTNEKLFF. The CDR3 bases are TGTGCCAGCAGTTATGGGGGGACTAATGAAAAACTGTTTTTT.

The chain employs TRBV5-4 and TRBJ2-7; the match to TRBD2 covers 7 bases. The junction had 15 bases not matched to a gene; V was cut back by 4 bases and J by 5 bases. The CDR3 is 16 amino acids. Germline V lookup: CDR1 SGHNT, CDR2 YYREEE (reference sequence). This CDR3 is CASSAPRGRALNEQYF. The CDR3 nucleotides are TGTGCCAGCAGCGCCCCCCGGGGGAGGGCCTTAAACGAGCAGTACTTC.

The CDR3 DNA is TGCGCCAGCAGCTTGAGATCCGTAAGGGGTCAAAACATTCAGTACTTC. This codes for CASSLRSVRGQNIQYF. The chain joins TRBV5-1 to TRBJ2-4, with D maybe TRBD1 (5 bases). Trimming took 1 base from V and 5 from J, leaving 16 bases between them. In germline, CDR1 is SGHRS, CDR2 YFSETQ. The CDR3 loop spans 16 amino acids.

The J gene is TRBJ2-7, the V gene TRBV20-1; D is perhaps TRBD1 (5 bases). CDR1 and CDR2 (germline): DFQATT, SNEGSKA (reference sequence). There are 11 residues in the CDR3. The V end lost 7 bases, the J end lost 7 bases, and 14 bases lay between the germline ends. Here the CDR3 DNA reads TGCAGTGGCCAGAGCCACAGGGAGCAGTACTTC. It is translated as CSGQSHREQYF.

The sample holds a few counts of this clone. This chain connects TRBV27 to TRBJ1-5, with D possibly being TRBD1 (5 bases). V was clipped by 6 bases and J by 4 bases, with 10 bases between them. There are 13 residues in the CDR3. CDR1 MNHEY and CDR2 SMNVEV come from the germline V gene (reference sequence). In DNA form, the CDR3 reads TGTGCCAGCAGAGGGGTAGGAAATCAGCCCCAGCATTTT. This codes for CASRGVGNQPQHF.

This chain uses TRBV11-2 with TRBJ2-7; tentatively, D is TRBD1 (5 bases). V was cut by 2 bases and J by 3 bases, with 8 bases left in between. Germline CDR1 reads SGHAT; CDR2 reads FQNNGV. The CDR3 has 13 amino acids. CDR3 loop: CASSLNRFYEQYF. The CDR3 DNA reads TGTGCCAGCAGCTTAAACAGGTTCTACGAGCAGTACTTC.

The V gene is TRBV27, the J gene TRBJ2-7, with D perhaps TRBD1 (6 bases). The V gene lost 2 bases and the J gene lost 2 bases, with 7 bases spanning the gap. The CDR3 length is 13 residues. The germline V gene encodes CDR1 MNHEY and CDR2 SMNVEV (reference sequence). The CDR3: CASSLGQTYEQYF. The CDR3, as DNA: TGTGCCAGCAGTTTAGGACAGACCTACGAGCAGTACTTC.